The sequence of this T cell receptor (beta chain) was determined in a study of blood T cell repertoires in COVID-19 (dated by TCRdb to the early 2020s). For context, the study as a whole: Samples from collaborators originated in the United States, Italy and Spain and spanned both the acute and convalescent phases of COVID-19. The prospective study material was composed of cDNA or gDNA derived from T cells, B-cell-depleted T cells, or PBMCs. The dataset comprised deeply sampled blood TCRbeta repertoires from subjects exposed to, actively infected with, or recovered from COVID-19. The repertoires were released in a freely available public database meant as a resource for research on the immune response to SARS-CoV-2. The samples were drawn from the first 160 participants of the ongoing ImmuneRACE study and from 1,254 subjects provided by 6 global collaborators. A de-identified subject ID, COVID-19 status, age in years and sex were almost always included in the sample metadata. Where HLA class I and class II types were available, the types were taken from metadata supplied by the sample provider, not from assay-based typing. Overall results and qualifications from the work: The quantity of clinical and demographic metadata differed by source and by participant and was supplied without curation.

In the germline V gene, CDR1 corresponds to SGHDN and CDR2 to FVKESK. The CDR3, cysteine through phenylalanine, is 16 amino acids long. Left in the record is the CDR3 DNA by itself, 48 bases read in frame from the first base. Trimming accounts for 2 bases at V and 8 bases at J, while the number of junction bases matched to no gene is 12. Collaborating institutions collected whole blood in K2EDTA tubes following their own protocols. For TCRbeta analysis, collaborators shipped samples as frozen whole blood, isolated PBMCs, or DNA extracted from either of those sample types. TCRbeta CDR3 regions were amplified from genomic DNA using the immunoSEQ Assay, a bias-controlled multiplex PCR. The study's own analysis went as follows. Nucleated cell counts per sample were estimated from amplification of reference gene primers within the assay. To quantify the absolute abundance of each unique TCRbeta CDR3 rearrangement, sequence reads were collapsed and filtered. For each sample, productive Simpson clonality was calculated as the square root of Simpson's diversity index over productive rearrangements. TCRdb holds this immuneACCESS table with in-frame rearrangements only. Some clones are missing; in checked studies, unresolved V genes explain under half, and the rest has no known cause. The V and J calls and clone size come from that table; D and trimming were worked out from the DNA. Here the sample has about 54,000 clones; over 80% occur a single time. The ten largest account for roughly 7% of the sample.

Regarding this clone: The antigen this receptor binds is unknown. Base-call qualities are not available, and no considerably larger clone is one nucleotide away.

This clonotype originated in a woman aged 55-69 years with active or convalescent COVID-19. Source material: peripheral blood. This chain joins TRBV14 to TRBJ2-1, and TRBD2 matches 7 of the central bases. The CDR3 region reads CASSQLESGIGDEQFF. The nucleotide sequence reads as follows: TGTGCCAGCAGCCAACTGGAGAGCGGGATAGGCGATGAGCAGTTCTTC.